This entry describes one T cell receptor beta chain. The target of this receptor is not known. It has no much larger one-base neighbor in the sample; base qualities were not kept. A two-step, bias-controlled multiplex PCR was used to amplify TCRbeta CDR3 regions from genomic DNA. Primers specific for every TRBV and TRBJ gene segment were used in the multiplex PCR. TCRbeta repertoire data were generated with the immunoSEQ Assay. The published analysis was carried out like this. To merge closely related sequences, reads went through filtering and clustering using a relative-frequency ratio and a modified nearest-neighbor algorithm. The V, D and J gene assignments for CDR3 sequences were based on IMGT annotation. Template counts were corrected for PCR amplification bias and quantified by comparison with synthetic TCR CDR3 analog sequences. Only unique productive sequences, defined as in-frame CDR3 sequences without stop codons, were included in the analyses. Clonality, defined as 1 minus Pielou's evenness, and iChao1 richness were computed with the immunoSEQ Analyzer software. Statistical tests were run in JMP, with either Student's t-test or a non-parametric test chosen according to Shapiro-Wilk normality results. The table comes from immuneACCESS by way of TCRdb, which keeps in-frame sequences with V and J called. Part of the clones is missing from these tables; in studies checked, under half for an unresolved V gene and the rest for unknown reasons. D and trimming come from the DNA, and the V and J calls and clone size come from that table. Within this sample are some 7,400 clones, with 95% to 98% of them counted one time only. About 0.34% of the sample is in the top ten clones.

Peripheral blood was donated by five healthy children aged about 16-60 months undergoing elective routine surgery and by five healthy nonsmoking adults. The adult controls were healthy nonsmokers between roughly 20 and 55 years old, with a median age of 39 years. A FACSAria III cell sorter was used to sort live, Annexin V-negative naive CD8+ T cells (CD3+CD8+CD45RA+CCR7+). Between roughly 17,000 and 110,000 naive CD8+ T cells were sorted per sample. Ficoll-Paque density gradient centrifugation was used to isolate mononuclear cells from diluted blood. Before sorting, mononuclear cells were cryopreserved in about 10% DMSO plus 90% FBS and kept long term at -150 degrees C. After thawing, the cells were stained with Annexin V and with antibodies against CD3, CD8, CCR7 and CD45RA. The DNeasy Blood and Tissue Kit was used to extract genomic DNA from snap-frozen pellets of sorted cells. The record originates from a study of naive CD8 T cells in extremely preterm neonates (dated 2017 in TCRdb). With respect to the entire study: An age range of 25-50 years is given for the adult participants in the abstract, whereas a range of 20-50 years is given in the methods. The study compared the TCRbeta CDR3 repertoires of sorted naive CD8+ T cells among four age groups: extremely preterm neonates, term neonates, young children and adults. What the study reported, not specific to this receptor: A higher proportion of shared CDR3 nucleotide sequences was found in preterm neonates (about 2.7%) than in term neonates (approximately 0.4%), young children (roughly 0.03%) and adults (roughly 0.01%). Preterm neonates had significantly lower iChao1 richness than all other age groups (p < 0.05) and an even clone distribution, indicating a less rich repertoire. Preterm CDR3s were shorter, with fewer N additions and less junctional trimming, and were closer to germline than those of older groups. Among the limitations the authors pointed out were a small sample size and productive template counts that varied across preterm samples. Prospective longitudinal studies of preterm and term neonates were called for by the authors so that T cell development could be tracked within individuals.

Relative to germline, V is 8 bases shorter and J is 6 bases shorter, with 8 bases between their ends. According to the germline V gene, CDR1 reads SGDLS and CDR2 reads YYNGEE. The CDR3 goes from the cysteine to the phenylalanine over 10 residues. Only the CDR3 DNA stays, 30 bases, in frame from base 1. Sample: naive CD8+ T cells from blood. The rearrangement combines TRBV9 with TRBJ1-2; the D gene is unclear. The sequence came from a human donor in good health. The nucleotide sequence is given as TGTGCCAGTTACGGTCATGGCTACACCTTC. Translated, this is CASYGHGYTF.